The 24 T cell receptor beta chains below all came from one sample that was sequenced in a study of identical twins (dated by TCRdb to about 2016). The library was built by means of 5' RACE. TCRdb shows the sequencer as Illumina HiSeq 2000. TCRdb reanalyzed the raw reads on its own, using fastp at Q25 for trimming and MiXCR for clone calling, and kept in-frame beta chains. Every CDR3 protein is listed once, alongside the most common genes and DNA of its rows. Recorded for this sample are some 320,000 distinct CDR3 sequences; about 12% of them occurred a single time. Of the sample, 7.2% falls within the top ten clones. These same data were also listed under a study on yellow fever vaccine responses in identical twins.

Material: CD8+ T cells sorted from blood. The receptors were sampled from a woman younger than 35 in good health.

In DNA, the CDR3 is TGTGCCAGCAGTTCCCTCCGACAGGGGAAAACCTACGAGCAGTACTTC. It encodes CASSSLRQGKTYEQYF. The gene calls are TRBV28 and TRBJ2-7; TRBD1 aligns across 8 bases. The germline V gene has CDR1 MDHEN and CDR2 SYDVKM. CDR3 length equals 16 residues. With V trimmed by 4 bases and J by 2 bases, 10 bases remained unmatched.

The chain carries TRBV12-3 or TRBV12-4 and TRBJ2-4; the D is unclear. This CDR3 comprises 14 residues. Deletions cut 3 bases from V and 8 bases from J, with 14 bases between. CDR3 loop: CASSFGPGGYIQYF. DNA for the CDR3: TGTGCCAGCAGTTTTGGCCCGGGCGGATACATTCAGTACTTC.

J is TRBJ2-5 and V is TRBV2, with 7 bases identical to TRBD2. There are 15 residues in the CDR3. Germline CDR1 is SNHLY and CDR2 is FYNNEI. The V gene end was trimmed by 4 bases and the J gene end by 6 bases; junction bases not matched to a gene: 11. The CDR3: CASSGIPEGTKTQYF. For the CDR3, the DNA is TGTGCCAGCAGTGGAATTCCGGAGGGGACTAAGACCCAGTACTTC.

J is TRBJ2-7 and V is TRBV5-5, with TRBD2 identical over 10 bases. CDR3 length equals 15 residues. V trimming: 3 bases; J trimming: 5 bases; junction bases outside the gene matches: 8. Germline V gene data show CDR1 as SGHKS and CDR2 as YYEKEE (reference sequence). The CDR3 nucleotides are TGTGCCAGCAGCTGGGGGGGGACTAGCGTCGACGAGCAGTACTTC. Translated, it gives CASSWGGTSVDEQYF.

The chain has TRBV20-1 and TRBJ2-7; possibly TRBD2 for D (5 bases). The germline CDR1 and CDR2 sequences are DFQATT and SNEGSKA (reference sequence). CDR3 size: 15 residues. V was cut by 6 bases and J by 0 bases, with 18 bases left in between. CDR3: CSAGFGGRDSYEQYF. CDR3 in DNA: TGCAGTGCGGGATTCGGCGGGCGAGACTCCTACGAGCAGTACTTC.

This clonotype was recorded many times. This chain uses TRBV3-1 with TRBJ2-3, with a possible D match to TRBD2 (5 bases). Trimming pared 4 bases from V and 0 bases from J, leaving 8 bases between. CDR3 length: 14 amino acids. Germline lookup yields CDR1 LGHDT and CDR2 YNNKEL (reference sequence). Here the CDR3 reads CASSPGTSTDTQYF. The CDR3, as DNA: TGTGCCAGCAGCCCGGGAACTAGCACAGATACGCAGTATTTT.

This clonotype was detected only a few times. The chain joins TRBV2 to TRBJ1-6, with 7 bases matching TRBD1. This CDR3 has 14 residues. Germline V gene sequence: CDR1 SNHLY, CDR2 FYNNEI. V lost 8 bases, J lost 7 bases, and 8 bases stayed unmatched. CDR3 bases: TGTGCCAGCGGCCACAGGGGTGGGAATTCACCCCTCCACTTT. Translation gives CASGHRGGNSPLHF.

The rearrangement joins TRBV12-3 or TRBV12-4 to TRBJ2-7; TRBD2 is a possible D gene (6 bases). The V gene lost 5 bases and the J gene lost 7 bases, with 21 bases spanning the gap. The CDR3 has 15 residues. CDR3 DNA: TGTGCCAGCAGTAAGGTGCGGGGCCCGGCGGGTGAGCAGTACTTC. It codes for CASSKVRGPAGEQYF.

This clonotype has a handful of counts. The J gene is TRBJ1-1, the V gene TRBV6-1, with 7 bases matching TRBD1. The ends lost 6 bases at V and 1 base at J; junction bases unmatched: 8. Looked up from germline, CDR1 is MNHNS and CDR2 is SASEGT. The CDR3 totals 15 residues. The CDR3 DNA reads as TGTGCCAGCAGCGATAGGGGACAGAAGAACACTGAAGCTTTCTTT. As protein: CASSDRGQKNTEAFF.

In this sample, this clonotype turned up many times. The V call is TRBV4-1, the J call TRBJ2-5; D may be TRBD1 (5 bases). The CDR3 totals 15 residues. The germline V gene has CDR1 MGHRA and CDR2 YSYEKL. V lost 0 bases to trimming and J lost 4 bases, with 12 bases between them. CDR3 in amino acids: CASSQDLGVGETQYF. The CDR3 bases are TGCGCCAGCAGCCAAGATCTAGGGGTAGGAGAGACCCAGTACTTC.

Many counts were recorded for this clonotype. This chain connects TRBV4-1 to TRBJ2-3; TRBD1 matches at 8 bases. J lost 2 bases, V lost 2 bases, and 6 bases had no gene match. This CDR3 is 16 amino acids long. Germline-derived CDR1 and CDR2 are MGHRA and YSYEKL. CDR3: CASSQRQGLDTDTQYF. As DNA, the CDR3 is TGCGCCAGCAGCCAACGACAGGGGTTGGACACAGATACGCAGTATTTT.

This clonotype was picked up many times. The V and J genes are TRBV7-4 and TRBJ1-1; TRBD1 aligns across 8 bases. Germline V lookup: CDR1 SGHVT, CDR2 SQSDAQ. The CDR3 has 16 residues. The V segment lost 5 bases and the J segment 0 bases; nucleotides outside the gene matches: 8. DNA of the CDR3: TGTGCCAGCAGCACCCGGGACAGGAACCTGAACACTGAAGCTTTCTTT. This gives the protein CASSTRDRNLNTEAFF.

Many counts were recorded for this clonotype. The CDR3 region is CASSLGPGGYGYTF. For the CDR3, the DNA is TGTGCCAGCAGTTTAGGGCCAGGGGGCTATGGCTACACCTTC. The chain carries TRBV12-3 or TRBV12-4 and TRBJ1-2, with 7 bases fitting TRBD1. CDR3 length equals 14 residues. V shed 1 base and J 4 bases; nucleotides not matched to a gene: 3.

The chain carries TRBV20-1 and TRBJ2-6; D ambiguous. Germline CDR1 and CDR2: DFQATT and SNEGSKA (reference sequence). The CDR3 is made up of 13 amino acids. V was pared by 6 bases and J by 3 bases, with 9 bases between. CDR3: CSAPEDGANVLTF. CDR3 nucleotide sequence: TGCAGTGCCCCCGAGGATGGGGCCAACGTCCTGACTTTC.

At least ten counts were recorded for this clonotype. The rearrangement joins TRBV20-1 to TRBJ2-1; 8 nucleotides match TRBD2. The germline V gene has CDR1 DFQATT and CDR2 SNEGSKA (reference sequence). Trimming took 3 bases from V and 7 from J; bases not matched to a gene: 2. There are 12 residues in the CDR3. CDR3 sequence (DNA): TGCAGTGCTAGCGAGCGGGAGAATGAGCAGTTCTTC. This codes for CSASERENEQFF.

There are a few counts of this clonotype. The V call is TRBV7-2, the J call TRBJ2-5; 8 bases map to TRBD1. Germline-derived CDR1 and CDR2 are SGHTA and FQGNSA. This CDR3 has 14 amino acids. With V trimmed by 5 bases and J by 5 bases, 7 bases remained unmatched. For the CDR3, the DNA is TGTGCCAGCAGCACACCAGGGGGCACGGAGACCCAGTACTTC. Encoded protein: CASSTPGGTETQYF.

This clonotype has at least ten counts. The chain employs TRBV7-9 and TRBJ1-1; 7 bases are a match to TRBD1. J was trimmed by 2 bases and V by 2 bases; bases with no gene match: 5. The germline CDR1 and CDR2 sequences are SEHNR and FQNEAQ (reference sequence). The length of the CDR3 is 15 residues. The CDR3 DNA sequence: TGTGCCAGCAGCTTACCCCAGGGGGGAAACACTGAAGCTTTCTTT. Protein: CASSLPQGGNTEAFF.

Ten or more counts support this clonotype. This chain links TRBV3-1 with TRBJ2-1; D remains ambiguous. Trimming left V 4 bases short and J 7 bases short, with 8 bases between. The CDR3 runs 12 residues. Germline V lookup: CDR1 LGHDT, CDR2 YNNKEL (reference sequence). DNA for the CDR3: TGTGCCAGCAGCCTCAATCGTAATGAGCAGTTCTTC. The encoded protein is CASSLNRNEQFF.

Ten or more counts support this clonotype. The rearrangement joins TRBV11-2 to TRBJ2-3, with TRBD2 matching over 7 bases. With V trimmed by 0 bases and J by 2 bases, 2 bases remained unmatched. The germline gives CDR1 SGHAT, CDR2 FQNNGV. This CDR3 has 15 amino acids. In DNA, the CDR3 is TGTGCCAGCAGCTTAGATCGGGGGGTCACAGATACGCAGTATTTT. Encoded protein: CASSLDRGVTDTQYF.

The CDR3 sequence: CASSVLGARGYEQYF. For the CDR3, the DNA is TGTGCCAGCAGTGTGTTAGGGGCGCGGGGCTACGAGCAGTACTTC. The genes are TRBV2 and TRBJ2-7, with a weak D call TRBD2 (6 bases). V was clipped by 4 bases and J by 3 bases, with 16 bases between them. The CDR3 totals 15 residues. Germline assignment: CDR1 SNHLY and CDR2 FYNNEI.

In this sample, this clonotype turned up once. The rearrangement links TRBV2 to TRBJ2-5; 11 bases fit TRBD2. V lost 3 bases and J lost 5; bases outside the gene matches: 11. Germline V gene lookup returns CDR1 SNHLY and CDR2 FYNNEI. The CDR3 length is 17 residues. This chain's CDR3 is CASSDALAGGLVETQYF. The CDR3 DNA reads TGTGCCAGCAGTGATGCCCTAGCGGGAGGTCTAGTTGAGACCCAGTACTTC.

The CDR3 DNA follows: TGCGCCAGCAGCCAAGGGGACACAAACACCGGGGAGCTGTTTTTT. This encodes CASSQGDTNTGELFF. The rearrangement links TRBV4-1 to TRBJ2-2; possibly TRBD1 for D (6 bases). V was shortened by 1 base and J by 2 bases, with 8 bases between the two germline ends. This CDR3 contains 15 residues. CDR1 is MGHRA, CDR2 YSYEKL, per germline.

This clonotype was seen only a few times. The rearrangement links TRBV20-1 to TRBJ1-5, with D tentatively TRBD1 (6 bases). The CDR3 consists of 14 residues. V lost 2 bases to trimming and J lost 3 bases, with 11 bases between them. Germline V gene data show CDR1 as DFQATT and CDR2 as SNEGSKA (reference sequence). DNA of the CDR3: TGCAGTGCTAGAATCACAGGGTCCAATCAGCCCCAGCATTTT. Translation: CSARITGSNQPQHF.

The table lists this clonotype with a few counts. This chain uses TRBV15 with TRBJ2-2, with a tentative D call TRBD1 (6 bases). This CDR3 contains 12 residues. V dropped 7 bases and J dropped 6 bases, with 9 bases sitting between them. Germline V lookup: CDR1 LNHNV, CDR2 YYDKDF (reference sequence). Here the CDR3 DNA reads TGTGCCACCATGGCAGGGGCCGGGGAGCTGTTTTTT. Amino acid sequence: CATMAGAGELFF. Combining the CDR3 with reference TRBV15 and TRBJ2-2 gives the whole variable domain DAMVIQNPRYQVTQFGKPVTLSCSQTLNHNVMYWYQQKSSQAPKLLFHYYDKDFNNEADTPDNFQSRRPNTSFCFLDIRSPGLGDTAMYLCATMAGAGELFFGEGSRLTVL.